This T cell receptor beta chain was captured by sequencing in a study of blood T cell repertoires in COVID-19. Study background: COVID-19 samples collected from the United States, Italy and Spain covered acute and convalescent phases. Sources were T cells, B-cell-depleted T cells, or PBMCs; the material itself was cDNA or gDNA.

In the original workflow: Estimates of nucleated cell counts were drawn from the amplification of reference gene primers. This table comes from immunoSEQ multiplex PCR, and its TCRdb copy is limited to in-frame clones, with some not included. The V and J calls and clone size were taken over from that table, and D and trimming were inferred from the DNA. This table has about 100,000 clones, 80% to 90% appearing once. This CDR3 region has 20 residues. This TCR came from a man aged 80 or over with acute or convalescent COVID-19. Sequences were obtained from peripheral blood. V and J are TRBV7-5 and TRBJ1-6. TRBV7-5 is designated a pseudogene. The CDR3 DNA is TGTGTCAGAAGCTTATTAATTAGCAGCCCGCTCTTCTCCTATAATTCACCCCTCCACTTT. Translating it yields CVRSLLISSPLFSYNSPLHF.